This is a list of T cell receptor beta chains from one sample in a study of blood T cells in healthy people across ages. TCRdb re-analysed the 5' RACE reads in MiXCR, keeping a single row per CDR3 protein. This sample yields hundreds of thousands of distinct CDR3 sequences, of which roughly three fifths are seen a single time; roughly 26% belongs to the top ten. The sequenced material came from blood. The receptors come from a man aged 35 to 55 in good health. Each CDR3 is given with its conserved first and last residue. Fields, in order: V gene, D gene, J gene, clone size, CDR3 protein, CDR3 DNA. A D gene is named only where the DNA matches it firmly. For some rows the clone size is stated as once, few or many, or as a class when expanded; others skip it.

TRBV20-1,.,TRBJ1-2,.,CSARPQGQGANYGYTF,TGCAGTGCTAGGCCCCAGGGGCAGGGAGCTAACTATGGCTACACCTTC
TRBV20-1,TRBD1,TRBJ2-3,.,CSATAGTGYTDTLYF,TGCAGTGCTACAGCCGGGACAGGGTACACAGATACGCTGTATTTT
TRBV2,TRBD1,TRBJ1-5,.,CASSPQGAGQPRHF,TGTGCCAGCAGCCCACAGGGGGCCGGTCAGCCCCGGCATTTT
TRBV20-1,.,TRBJ2-6,few,CSARGPNSGANVLTF,TGCAGTGCTAGAGGCCCGAACTCTGGGGCCAACGTCCTGACTTTC
TRBV3-1,TRBD1,TRBJ1-5,.,CASGTAADQPQHF,TGTGCCAGCGGGACAGCGGCTGATCAGCCCCAGCATTTT
TRBV10-3,.,TRBJ2-5,.,CPISMAGNTQETQYF,TGTCCCATCAGCATGGCGGGGAATACTCAAGAGACCCAGTACTTC
TRBV14,.,TRBJ2-7,.,CASSQGSGYNEQYF,TGTGCCAGCAGCCAAGGGAGCGGGTACAATGAGCAGTACTTC
TRBV28,TRBD2,TRBJ2-7,once,CASIFSGNYEQYF,TGTGCCAGCATTTTTAGCGGGAATTACGAGCAGTACTTC
TRBV27,.,TRBJ2-5,.,CASSRVRPQETQYF,TGTGCCAGCAGCCGAGTCCGCCCCCAAGAGACCCAGTACTTC
TRBV6-4,TRBD1,TRBJ1-1,.,CASSESGGHTEAFF,TGTGCCAGCAGTGAATCAGGGGGCCACACTGAAGCTTTCTTT
TRBV5-1,.,TRBJ2-7,few,CASSLAGSEQYF,TGCGCCAGCAGCTTGGCGGGCTCCGAGCAGTACTTC
TRBV7-9,.,TRBJ2-5,.,CASSPGAGALETQYF,TGTGCCAGCAGCCCCGGTGCAGGGGCGTTGGAGACCCAGTACTTC
TRBV5-1,.,TRBJ2-5,.,CASSRVMGLGTEETQYF,TGCGCCAGCAGCCGGGTGATGGGACTCGGAACAGAAGAGACCCAGTACTTC
TRBV5-5,TRBD1,TRBJ2-5,few,CASSFGPDRGEETQYF,TGTGCCAGCAGCTTTGGTCCCGACAGGGGCGAAGAGACCCAGTACTTC
TRBV28,TRBD1,TRBJ2-1,.,CASRDRPLYNEQFF,TGTGCCAGCAGGGACAGGCCCCTCTACAATGAGCAGTTCTTC
TRBV6-1,.,TRBJ2-5,few,CASSDQSVTQYF,TGTGCCAGCAGTGACCAGAGTGTGACCCAGTACTTC
TRBV6-2/TRBV6-3,.,TRBJ1-1,.,CASKLFGTITEAFF,TGTGCCAGCAAACTGTTCGGGACAATAACTGAAGCTTTCTTT
TRBV28,TRBD2,TRBJ2-5,few,CASSGAGGGRGETQYF,TGTGCCAGCAGTGGCGCGGGAGGAGGGCGTGGAGAGACCCAGTACTTC
TRBV20-1,.,TRBJ2-3,.,CSARIALSTDTQYF,TGCAGTGCTAGAATTGCCCTCAGCACAGATACGCAGTATTTT
TRBV28,.,TRBJ2-3,.,CASKGNRLTDTQYF,TGTGCCAGCAAGGGGAACAGACTCACAGATACGCAGTATTTT
TRBV4-2,.,TRBJ1-5,.,CASSQDLTGPNQPQHF,TGTGCCAGCAGCCAAGATCTCACTGGGCCCAATCAGCCCCAGCATTTT
TRBV6-5,.,TRBJ2-1,.,CASIPGLYSYNEQFF,TGTGCCAGCATCCCCGGACTATACTCCTACAATGAGCAGTTCTTC
TRBV20-1,TRBD1,TRBJ2-1,.,CSARATGGSSYNEQFF,TGCAGTGCGAGAGCCACAGGGGGCAGCTCCTACAATGAGCAGTTCTTC
TRBV6-6,.,TRBJ1-2,.,CASRASGYTF,TGTGCCAGCAGGGCTTCTGGCTACACCTTC
TRBV20-1,TRBD2,TRBJ2-3,.,CSASLSGRATDTQYF,TGCAGTGCTAGTCTCAGCGGGAGGGCAACAGATACGCAGTATTTT
TRBV29-1,.,TRBJ2-1,.,CSVKPGSSSYNEQFF,TGCAGCGTCAAACCAGGGAGCTCCTCCTACAATGAGCAGTTCTTC
TRBV5-1,.,TRBJ2-3,.,CASSTGTLATDTQYF,TGCGCCAGCAGCACAGGGACTTTGGCCACAGATACGCAGTATTTT
TRBV15,TRBD1,TRBJ1-2,.,CATSRDYPGQMKGYTF,TGTGCCACCAGCAGGGACTACCCGGGACAGATGAAGGGCTACACCTTC
TRBV25-1,TRBD2,TRBJ2-1,few,CASSEFGGRRNEQFF,TGTGCCAGCAGTGAATTTGGCGGGAGAAGAAATGAGCAGTTCTTC
TRBV13,.,TRBJ1-1,.,CASSPQGRTEAFF,TGTGCCAGCAGCCCCCAAGGCAGGACTGAAGCTTTCTTT
TRBV3-1,.,TRBJ1-1,.,CASSHYGSEAFF,TGTGCCAGCAGCCATTACGGATCTGAAGCTTTCTTT
TRBV20-1,.,TRBJ1-2,.,CSPRDYTF,TGCAGCCCTCGGGACTACACCTTC
TRBV28,TRBD1,TRBJ2-1,once,CASRRTGTGAYNEQFF,TGTGCCAGCAGACGCACCGGGACAGGGGCCTACAATGAGCAGTTCTTC
TRBV12-3/TRBV12-4,TRBD1,TRBJ1-2,.,CASRPAGGGIYGYTF,TGTGCCAGCAGACCCGCTGGAGGGGGCATCTATGGCTACACCTTC
TRBV6-6,TRBD1,TRBJ1-1,.,CASSTSDREAHTEAFF,TGTGCCAGCAGTACCTCGGACAGGGAAGCACACACTGAAGCTTTCTTT
TRBV14,.,TRBJ2-3,few,CASSTHGGTSTDTQYF,TGTGCCAGCAGCACACACGGCGGGACTAGCACAGATACGCAGTATTTT
TRBV23-1,.,TRBJ2-3,.,CASSQSRVASDTQYF,TGCGCCAGCAGTCAATCTCGGGTAGCCTCGGATACGCAGTATTTT
TRBV29-1,TRBD2,TRBJ2-1,.,CSASPGLAGVIHEQFF,TGCAGCGCCTCTCCGGGACTAGCGGGAGTGATCCACGAGCAGTTCTTC
TRBV28,.,TRBJ2-2,.,CGAWANTGELFF,TGTGGGGCGTGGGCGAACACCGGGGAGCTGTTTTTT
TRBV7-9,TRBD1,TRBJ2-1,.,CASSYVPGQHPYNEQFF,TGTGCCAGCAGCTACGTCCCGGGACAGCACCCATACAATGAGCAGTTCTTC
TRBV5-1,TRBD1,TRBJ2-3,once,CASSLQGAQRDTQYF,TGCGCCAGCAGCTTGCAGGGGGCACAACGAGATACGCAGTATTTT
TRBV7-2,.,TRBJ2-3,.,CASSPPGRTETQYF,TGTGCCAGCAGCCCGCCGGGGAGAACAGAGACGCAGTATTTT
TRBV7-2,.,TRBJ2-7,once,CASSPGGLVAEQYF,TGTGCCAGCAGCCCAGGGGGGCTAGTAGCCGAGCAGTACTTC
TRBV27,.,TRBJ2-1,few,CASSYGGYYNEQFF,TGTGCCAGCAGTTACGGCGGGTACTACAATGAGCAGTTCTTC
TRBV6-1,.,TRBJ2-7,.,CASSEAGNEQYF,TGTGCCAGCAGTGAGGCAGGGAACGAGCAGTACTTC
TRBV15,TRBD1,TRBJ2-4,.,CATRPGTGVKNIQYF,TGTGCCACCAGACCCGGGACAGGGGTAAAAAACATTCAGTACTTC
TRBV10-3,.,TRBJ2-1,few,CAISELNNEQFF,TGTGCCATCAGTGAGTTAAACAATGAGCAGTTCTTC
TRBV5-1,.,TRBJ2-2,once,CASSRDTGPSNTGELFF,TGCGCCAGCAGCCGGGACACAGGCCCCTCGAACACCGGGGAGCTGTTTTTT
TRBV28,TRBD1,TRBJ1-2,.,CASSFPPPRQGANYGYTF,TGTGCCAGCAGTTTCCCACCGCCCCGACAGGGTGCTAACTATGGCTACACCTTC
TRBV5-1,TRBD2,TRBJ2-1,once,CASIGGVAGAYNEQFF,TGCGCCAGCATCGGGGGGGTAGCGGGAGCCTACAATGAGCAGTTCTTC
TRBV29-1,TRBD1,TRBJ2-1,few,CSVVADRRYYNEQFF,TGCAGCGTTGTTGCGGACAGGAGATACTACAATGAGCAGTTCTTC
TRBV6-5,.,TRBJ1-4,few,CASSYGQGNEKLFF,TGTGCCAGCAGTTATGGGCAGGGGAACGAAAAACTGTTTTTT
TRBV4-2,TRBD2,TRBJ2-1,.,CASSQDSSGGYNEQFF,TGTGCCAGCAGCCAAGATTCGAGCGGGGGTTACAATGAGCAGTTCTTC
TRBV29-1,.,TRBJ1-6,.,CSVDWGLSNPSSYNSPLHF,TGCAGCGTTGATTGGGGTCTTTCGAACCCTAGCTCCTATAATTCACCCCTCCACTTT